The 24 T cell receptor beta chains reported below all come from one sample, sequenced in a study of T-cell reconstitution after alpha-beta-depleted transplantation in children (dated by TCRdb to the mid-2010s). Antigen specificity for these receptors is unknown. The treatment or condition label here, explained by the study, means: allogeneic hematopoietic cell transplantation with graft depleted of TCRalphabeta T cells and CD19 B cells. On the study overall, not on this receptor specifically: Hyperexpanded clone frequencies declined over subsequent months; after one year, T-cell counts and TCRbeta diversity were mostly attributed to newly produced T cells.

Libraries were made using PCR. TCRdb lists the instrument as Illumina HiSeq 2500. TCR libraries were prepared with molecular barcoding, using unique molecular identifiers to normalize TCRbeta repertoire quantification. The raw public reads went through TCRdb reprocessing: fastp at Q25, MiXCR clone calling, in-frame beta chains kept. Here each entry gathers all rows of one CDR3 protein and keeps the most common genes and DNA. This sample lists fewer than 350,000 distinct CDR3 sequences; nearly 8% were detected once. Around 9.8% of the sample rests with the top ten. The source was peripheral blood, collected 360 days after TCRalphabeta/CD19-depleted stem cell transplant. The receptors shown here come from a female patient aged 2-9 years who had a stem cell transplant for Fanconi anemia, so the T cells may come from the graft donor.

This clonotype appeared a few times. V is TRBV27 and J is TRBJ1-5; the D gene is possibly TRBD1 (5 bases). Germline lookup yields CDR1 MNHEY and CDR2 SMNVEV (reference sequence). The CDR3 has 14 residues. The V end was cut by 3 bases, the J end by 4 bases, with 10 bases between. CDR3 in amino acids: CASSFRQGNQPQHF. The CDR3 bases are TGTGCCAGCAGTTTTCGTCAGGGTAATCAGCCCCAGCATTTT.

This clonotype showed up many times. The V gene is TRBV5-1, the J gene TRBJ2-2; D perhaps matches TRBD1 (5 bases). V was trimmed by 3 bases and J by 6 bases, leaving 12 bases between them. The germline CDR1 and CDR2 sequences are SGHRS and YFSETQ. The CDR3 sequence is 14 residues long. The CDR3 coding sequence is TGCGCCAGCAGCTGGCAGGGTCCGTCCGGGGAGCTGTTTTTT. This translates into CASSWQGPSGELFF.

The chain links TRBV2 to TRBJ2-1; possibly TRBD2 for D (5 bases). The germline CDR1 and CDR2 sequences are SNHLY and FYNNEI. V dropped 3 bases and J dropped 9 bases, with 9 bases sitting between them. The CDR3 runs to 12 residues. The DNA of the CDR3 is TGTGCCAGCAGTGATTTAGGGAGTGAGCAGTTCTTC. Translation gives CASSDLGSEQFF.

This clonotype showed up many times. The V call is TRBV5-1, the J call TRBJ2-7; unclear D gene. Germline V gives CDR1 SGHRS, CDR2 YFSETQ. The CDR3 has 13 residues. Trimming removed 1 base from V and 3 bases from J, with 8 bases in between. CDR3 in DNA: TGCGCCAGCAGCTTGTCCCGGTACTACGAGCAGTACTTC. It is translated as CASSLSRYYEQYF.

This clonotype was counted many times. This sequence joins TRBV12-3 or TRBV12-4 and TRBJ2-5; D call uncertain. Trimming left V 3 bases short and J 1 base short, with 3 bases between. The CDR3 contains 12 residues. This CDR3 is CASSFAQETQYF. DNA of the CDR3: TGTGCCAGCAGTTTCGCCCAAGAGACCCAGTACTTC.

The V gene is TRBV9, the J gene TRBJ2-7; weak D call: TRBD2 (6 bases). CDR1 SGDLS and CDR2 YYNGEE come from the germline V gene. The CDR3 loop spans 17 amino acids. The V gene lost 0 bases and the J gene lost 3 bases, with 19 bases spanning the gap. The CDR3, as DNA: TGTGCCAGCAGCGTAGGGGGGACTCCCGGCCCTGGCTACGAGCAGTACTTC. Translated, it gives CASSVGGTPGPGYEQYF.

This clonotype appeared many times. This rearrangement joins TRBV7-9 to TRBJ2-5; 8 nucleotides match TRBD1. This CDR3 has 15 residues. V lost 5 bases, J lost 3 bases, and 8 bases stayed unmatched. Germline values: CDR1 SEHNR, CDR2 FQNEAQ (reference sequence). The CDR3 DNA reads as TGTGCCAGCAGCCAAGTTACAGGGGGAAAAGAGACCCAGTACTTC. Translation: CASSQVTGGKETQYF. Full variable domain (missing parts from reference TRBV7-9 and TRBJ2-5): DTGVSQNPRHKITKRGQNVTFRCDPISEHNRLYWYRQTLGQGPEFLTYFQNEAQLEKSRLLSDRFSAERPKGSFSTLEIQRTEQGDSAMYLCASSQVTGGKETQYFGPGTRLLVL.

V is TRBV25-1 and J is TRBJ1-2, with D maybe TRBD1 (5 bases). Trimming left V 4 bases short and J 6 bases short, with 21 bases between. Looked up from germline, CDR1 is MGHDK and CDR2 is SYGVNS. The CDR3 contains 16 residues. In DNA form, the CDR3 reads TGTGCCAGCAGTGCCCCCGGGGGGTATGGGCTGAATGGCTACACCTTC. Translated, it gives CASSAPGGYGLNGYTF.

The chain combines TRBV30 with TRBJ2-1, with a weak D call TRBD2 (5 bases). Between the trimmed V and J ends, which lost 2 bases and 7 bases, there was a span of 21 bases. The CDR3 spans 16 residues. Germline values: CDR1 GTSNPN, CDR2 SVGIG (reference sequence). In DNA, the CDR3 is TGTGCCTGGAGTTCGAGCGGATTAGGAAGTTTTAATGAGCAGTTCTTC. It codes for CAWSSSGLGSFNEQFF.

At least ten counts were recorded for this clonotype. This sequence joins TRBV7-7 and TRBJ2-3, with 13 bases identical to TRBD2. The CDR3 has 17 amino acids. Per the germline V gene, CDR1 is SSHAT and CDR2 is FNYEAQ (reference sequence). J was trimmed by 3 bases and V by 5 bases; bases with no gene match: 8. The CDR3 DNA follows: TGTGCCAGCAGCAAACTAGCGGGAGGGCCCCCGACAGATACGCAGTATTTT. It is translated as CASSKLAGGPPTDTQYF.

In its sample, this clonotype was seen many times. This sequence joins TRBV9 and TRBJ2-1; TRBD1 might be the D (6 bases). Germline lookup yields CDR1 SGDLS and CDR2 YYNGEE. The CDR3 is 17 amino acids. The germline V and J ends were trimmed by 4 bases and 3 bases, with 20 bases remaining between them. In DNA, the CDR3 is TGTGCCAGCAGCCCCACCTTCGACAGGAACCTCTACAATGAGCAGTTCTTC. Translation: CASSPTFDRNLYNEQFF.

This clonotype has a handful of counts. The chain carries TRBV7-9 and TRBJ2-1; D unresolved. In germline, CDR1 is SEHNR, CDR2 FQNEAQ (reference sequence). This CDR3 contains 14 residues. The V and J ends lost 1 base and 5 bases respectively, with 9 bases between them. The CDR3, as DNA: TGTGCCAGCAGCTTAGGCCCTTCGAACAATGAGCAGTTCTTC. It yields the protein CASSLGPSNNEQFF.

This clonotype was seen repeatedly, ten times or more. The chain couples TRBV4-2 to TRBJ2-3, with 13 bases that match TRBD2. V shed 5 bases, J shed 3 bases, and the junction held 11 bases outside the gene matches. Germline CDR1 and CDR2: LGHNA and YNFKEQ. The CDR3 loop spans 18 amino acids. Written as DNA, the CDR3 is TGTGCCAGCAGCTCCCCTCGGACTAGCGGGAGAAGTACAGATACGCAGTATTTT. Translated: CASSSPRTSGRSTDTQYF.

The table lists this clonotype with many counts. The gene calls are TRBV6-1 and TRBJ2-3, with D perhaps matching TRBD1 (6 bases). Germline CDR1 reads MNHNS; CDR2 reads SASEGT. The V gene lost 7 bases and the J gene lost 0 bases, with 14 bases spanning the gap. This CDR3 is 15 amino acids long. CDR3 in amino acids: CASTRGGTSTDTQYF. The CDR3 DNA reads as TGTGCCAGCACCAGGGGCGGAACTAGCACAGATACGCAGTATTTT.

V gene TRBV20-1 combines with J gene TRBJ2-3, with TRBD1 matching over 7 bases. V trimming: 5 bases; J trimming: 4 bases; junction bases outside the gene matches: 12. CDR1 and CDR2 (germline): DFQATT, SNEGSKA (reference sequence). The CDR3 sequence is 15 residues long. The CDR3 loop is CSALEGAPPPDTQYF. The CDR3 nucleotides read TGCAGTGCTCTCGAGGGGGCTCCGCCTCCAGATACGCAGTATTTT.

The chain links TRBV24-1 to TRBJ2-3; D remains unclear. Germline loops: CDR1 KGHDR, CDR2 SFDVKD. V lost 6 bases and J lost 4, with 16 bases in between. The CDR3 is 15 amino acids. The CDR3 nucleotides read TGTGCCACCAGTTTCGGCCCGACGATCTCAGATACGCAGTATTTT. This translates into CATSFGPTISDTQYF.

The chain combines TRBV14 with TRBJ2-7, with a possible D match to TRBD1 (6 bases). V shed 0 bases and J shed 1 base, with 16 bases lying between them. The CDR3 has 17 amino acids. Germline CDR1 reads SGHDN; CDR2 reads FVKESK. The CDR3: CASSQEINRRGSYEQYV. CDR3 DNA: TGTGCCAGCAGCCAAGAAATTAACCGCAGGGGATCCTACGAGCAGTACGTC.

This clonotype was counted only a few times. The chain links TRBV18 to TRBJ2-3, with 14 bases matching TRBD2. The germline gives CDR1 KGHSH, CDR2 LQKENI. With 3 bases clipped from V and 4 bases from J, the junction kept 9 bases outside the gene matches. CDR3 length: 18 amino acids. This chain's CDR3 is CASSPRTSGGLGADTQYF. The CDR3 DNA reads as TGTGCCAGCTCACCCCGGACTAGCGGGGGGTTGGGGGCAGATACGCAGTATTTT.

This clonotype was observed many times. This chain joins TRBV4-3 and TRBJ1-1; D may be TRBD1 (5 bases). Germline-derived CDR1 and CDR2 are LGHNA and YSLEER. The V end was cut by 0 bases, the J end by 8 bases, with 10 bases between. The CDR3 is 13 residues long. The CDR3 region has the DNA TGCGCCAGCAGCCAAGATGAGACAGACGAAGCTTTCTTT. This translates into CASSQDETDEAFF.

This clonotype was found a few times. This chain joins TRBV14 and TRBJ2-7; the D is unclear. V gave up 1 base and J gave up 6 bases, with 10 bases separating them. The CDR3 runs to 13 residues. Germline values: CDR1 SGHDN, CDR2 FVKESK. The chain's CDR3 is CASSQGTLSEQYV. In DNA, the CDR3 is TGTGCCAGCAGCCAAGGGACCCTCTCCGAGCAGTACGTC.

This clonotype was counted only a few times. The chain uses TRBV3-1 and TRBJ1-2; D is ambiguous. CDR1 is LGHDT, CDR2 YNNKEL, per germline (reference sequence). With 3 bases removed from V and 3 bases from J, the gap between germline ends came to 11 bases. This CDR3 has 14 amino acids. The CDR3 here is CASSQSAAYYGYTF. The CDR3, as DNA: TGTGCCAGCAGCCAGTCAGCCGCTTACTATGGCTACACCTTC.

This clonotype was detected many times. The J gene is TRBJ2-2, the V gene TRBV2; possibly TRBD2 for D (5 bases). CDR1 and CDR2 (germline): SNHLY, FYNNEI. This CDR3 contains 13 residues. Between the trimmed V and J ends, which lost 3 bases and 6 bases, there was a span of 8 bases. The chain's CDR3 is CASSEGSPGELFF. The CDR3 region has the DNA TGTGCCAGCAGTGAGGGGAGTCCCGGGGAGCTGTTTTTT.

The V call is TRBV7-6, the J call TRBJ2-1; 12 nucleotides line up with TRBD2. The CDR3 consists of 19 residues. Trimming took 5 bases from V and 0 from J; bases not matched to a gene: 11. The germline V gene has CDR1 SGHVS and CDR2 FNYEAQ. CDR3 nucleotides: TGTGCCAGCAGCCCAAGGACTAGCGGGGCCCTGAGCTCCTACAATGAGCAGTTCTTC. It codes for CASSPRTSGALSSYNEQFF.

At least ten counts were recorded for this clonotype. The chain is built from TRBV12-3 or TRBV12-4 and TRBJ1-1; 7 bases align to TRBD1. The J segment lost 11 bases and the V segment lost 6 bases, leaving 15 bases of the junction unmatched. This CDR3 has 14 amino acids. The CDR3 spells CASSPTGRPTWAFF. CDR3 DNA: TGTGCCAGCAGCCCGACAGGGCGACCCACCTGGGCTTTCTTT.